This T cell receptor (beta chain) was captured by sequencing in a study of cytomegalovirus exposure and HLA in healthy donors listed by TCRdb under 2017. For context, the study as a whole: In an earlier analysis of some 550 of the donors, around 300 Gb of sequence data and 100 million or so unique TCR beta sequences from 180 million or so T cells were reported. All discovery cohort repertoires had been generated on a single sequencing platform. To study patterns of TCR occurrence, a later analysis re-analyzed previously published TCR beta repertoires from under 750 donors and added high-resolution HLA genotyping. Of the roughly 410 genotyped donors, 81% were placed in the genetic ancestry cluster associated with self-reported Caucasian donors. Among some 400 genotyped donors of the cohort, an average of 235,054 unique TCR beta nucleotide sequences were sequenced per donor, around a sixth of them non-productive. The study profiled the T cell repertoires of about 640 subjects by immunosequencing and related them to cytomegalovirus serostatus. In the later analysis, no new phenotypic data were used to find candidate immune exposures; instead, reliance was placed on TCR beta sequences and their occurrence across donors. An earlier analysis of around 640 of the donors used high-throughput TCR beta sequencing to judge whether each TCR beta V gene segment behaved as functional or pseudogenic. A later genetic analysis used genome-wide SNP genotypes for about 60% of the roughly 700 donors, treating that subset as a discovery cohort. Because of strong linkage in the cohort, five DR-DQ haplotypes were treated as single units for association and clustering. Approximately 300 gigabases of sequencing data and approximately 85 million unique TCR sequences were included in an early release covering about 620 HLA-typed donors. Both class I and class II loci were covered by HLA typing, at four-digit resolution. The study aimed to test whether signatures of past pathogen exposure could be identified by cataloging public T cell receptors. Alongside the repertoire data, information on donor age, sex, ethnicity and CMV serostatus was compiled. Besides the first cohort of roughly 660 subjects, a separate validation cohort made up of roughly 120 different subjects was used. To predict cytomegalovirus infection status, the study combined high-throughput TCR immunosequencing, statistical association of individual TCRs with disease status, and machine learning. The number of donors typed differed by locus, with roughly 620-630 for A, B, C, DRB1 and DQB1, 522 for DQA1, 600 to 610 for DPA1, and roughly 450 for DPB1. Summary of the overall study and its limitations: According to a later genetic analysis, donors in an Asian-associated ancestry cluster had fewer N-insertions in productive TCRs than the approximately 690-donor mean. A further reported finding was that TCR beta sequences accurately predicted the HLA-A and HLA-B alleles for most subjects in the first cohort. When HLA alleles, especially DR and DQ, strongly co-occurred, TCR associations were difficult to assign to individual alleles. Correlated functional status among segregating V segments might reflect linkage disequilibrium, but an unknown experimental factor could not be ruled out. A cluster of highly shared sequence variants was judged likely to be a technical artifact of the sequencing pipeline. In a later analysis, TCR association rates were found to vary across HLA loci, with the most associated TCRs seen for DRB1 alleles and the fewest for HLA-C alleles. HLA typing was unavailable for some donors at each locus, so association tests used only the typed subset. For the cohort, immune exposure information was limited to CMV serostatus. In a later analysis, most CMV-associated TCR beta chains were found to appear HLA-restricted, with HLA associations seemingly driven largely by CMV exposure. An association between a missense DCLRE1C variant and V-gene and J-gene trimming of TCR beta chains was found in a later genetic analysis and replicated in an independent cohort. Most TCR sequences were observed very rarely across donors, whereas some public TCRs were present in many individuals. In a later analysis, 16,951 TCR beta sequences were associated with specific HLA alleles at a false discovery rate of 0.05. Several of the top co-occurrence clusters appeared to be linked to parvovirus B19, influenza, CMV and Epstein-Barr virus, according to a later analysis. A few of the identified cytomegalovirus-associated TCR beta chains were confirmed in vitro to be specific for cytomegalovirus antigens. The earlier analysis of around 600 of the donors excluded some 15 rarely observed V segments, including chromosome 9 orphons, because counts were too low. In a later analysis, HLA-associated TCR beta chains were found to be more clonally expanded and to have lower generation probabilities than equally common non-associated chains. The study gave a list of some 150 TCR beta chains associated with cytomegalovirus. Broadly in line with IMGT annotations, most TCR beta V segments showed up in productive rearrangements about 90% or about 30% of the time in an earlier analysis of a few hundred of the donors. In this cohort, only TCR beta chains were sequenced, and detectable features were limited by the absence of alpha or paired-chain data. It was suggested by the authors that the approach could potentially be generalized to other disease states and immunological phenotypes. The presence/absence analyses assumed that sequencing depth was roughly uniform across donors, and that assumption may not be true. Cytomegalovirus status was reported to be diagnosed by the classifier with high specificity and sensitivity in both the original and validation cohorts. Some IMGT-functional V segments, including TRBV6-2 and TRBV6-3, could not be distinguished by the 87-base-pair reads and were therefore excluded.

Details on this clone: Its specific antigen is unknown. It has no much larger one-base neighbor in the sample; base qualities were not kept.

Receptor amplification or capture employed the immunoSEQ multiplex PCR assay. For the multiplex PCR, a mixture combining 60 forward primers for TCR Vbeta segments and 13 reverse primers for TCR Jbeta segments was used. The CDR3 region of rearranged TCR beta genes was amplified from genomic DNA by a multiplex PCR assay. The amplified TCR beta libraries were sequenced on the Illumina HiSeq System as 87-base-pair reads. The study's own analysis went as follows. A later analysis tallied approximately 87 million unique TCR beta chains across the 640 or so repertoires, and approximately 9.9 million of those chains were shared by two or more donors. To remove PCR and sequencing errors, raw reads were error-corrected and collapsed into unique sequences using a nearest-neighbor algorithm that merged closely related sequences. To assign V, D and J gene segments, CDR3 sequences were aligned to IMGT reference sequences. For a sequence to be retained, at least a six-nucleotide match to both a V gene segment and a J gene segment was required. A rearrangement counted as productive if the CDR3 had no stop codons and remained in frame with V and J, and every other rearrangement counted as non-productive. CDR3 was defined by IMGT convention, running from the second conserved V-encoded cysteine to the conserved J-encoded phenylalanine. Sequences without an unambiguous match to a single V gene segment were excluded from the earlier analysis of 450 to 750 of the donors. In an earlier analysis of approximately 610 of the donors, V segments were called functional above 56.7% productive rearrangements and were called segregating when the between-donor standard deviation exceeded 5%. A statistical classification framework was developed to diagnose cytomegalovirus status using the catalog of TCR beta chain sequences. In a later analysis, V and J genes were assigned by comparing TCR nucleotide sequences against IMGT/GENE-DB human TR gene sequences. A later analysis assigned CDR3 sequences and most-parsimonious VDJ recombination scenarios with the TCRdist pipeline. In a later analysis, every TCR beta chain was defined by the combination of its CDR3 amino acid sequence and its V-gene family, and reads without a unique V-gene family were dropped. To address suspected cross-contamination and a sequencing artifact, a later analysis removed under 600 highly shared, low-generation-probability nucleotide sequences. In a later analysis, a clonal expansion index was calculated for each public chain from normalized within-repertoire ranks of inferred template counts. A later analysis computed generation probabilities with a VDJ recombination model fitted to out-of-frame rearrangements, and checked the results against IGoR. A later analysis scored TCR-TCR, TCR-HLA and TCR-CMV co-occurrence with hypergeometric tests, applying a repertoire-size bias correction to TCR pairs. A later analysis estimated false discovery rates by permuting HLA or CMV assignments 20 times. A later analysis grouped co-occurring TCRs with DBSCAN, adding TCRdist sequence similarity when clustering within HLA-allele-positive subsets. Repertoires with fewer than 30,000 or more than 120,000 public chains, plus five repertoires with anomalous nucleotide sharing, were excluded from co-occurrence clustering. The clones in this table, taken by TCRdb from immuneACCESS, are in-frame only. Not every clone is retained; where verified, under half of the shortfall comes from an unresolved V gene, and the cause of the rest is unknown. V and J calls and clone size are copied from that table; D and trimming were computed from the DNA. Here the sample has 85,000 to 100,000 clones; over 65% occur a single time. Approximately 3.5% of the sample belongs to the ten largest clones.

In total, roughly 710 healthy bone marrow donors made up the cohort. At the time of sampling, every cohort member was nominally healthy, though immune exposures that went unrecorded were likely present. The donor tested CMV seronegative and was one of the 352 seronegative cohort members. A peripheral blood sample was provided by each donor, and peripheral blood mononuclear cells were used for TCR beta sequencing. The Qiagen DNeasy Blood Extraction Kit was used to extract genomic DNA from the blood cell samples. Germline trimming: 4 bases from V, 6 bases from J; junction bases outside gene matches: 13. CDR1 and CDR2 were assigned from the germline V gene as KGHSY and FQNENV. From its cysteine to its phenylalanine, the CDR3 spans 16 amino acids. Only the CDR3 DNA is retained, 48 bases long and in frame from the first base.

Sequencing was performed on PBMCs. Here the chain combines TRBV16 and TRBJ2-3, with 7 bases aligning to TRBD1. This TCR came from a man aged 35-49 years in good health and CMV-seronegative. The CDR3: CASSPLWTGARDTQYF. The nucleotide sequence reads TGTGCCAGCAGCCCATTGTGGACAGGAGCTCGGGATACGCAGTATTTT.